This T cell receptor beta chain originates from a study of cytomegalovirus exposure and HLA in healthy donors. Study-wide background: It was reported in a later analysis that the same platform had been used for the roughly 130 validation repertoires as for the roughly 710 first-cohort repertoires. General observations from the study: Rarity characterized most TCR sequences, yet some public TCRs appeared in many donors. Subsequent analysis revealed that first-cohort TCR clusters tended to co-occur in the roughly 120 validation repertoires.

Assay used: immunoSEQ multiplex PCR; TCRdb lists only in-frame clones, some missing. Here the sample spans approximately 190,000 clones, approximately 82% being singletons. For this clone: Its antigen is unidentified.

The germline gives CDR1 SGHNT, CDR2 YYREEE (reference sequence). V was cut by 0 bases and J by 2 bases, with 11 bases left in between. There are 15 residues in the CDR3. This rearrangement joins TRBV5-4 to TRBJ1-1, with D unresolved. The receptor's source is a woman under 40 in good health and CMV-seropositive. The sample taken for sequencing was PBMCs. In DNA, the CDR3 is TGTGCCAGCAGCTTGGTGGGCCACACAAACACTGAAGCTTTCTTT. The encoded protein is CASSLVGHTNTEAFF.